These 14 T cell receptor beta chains came from one sample sequenced in a study of immune aging and cytomegalovirus after organ transplant. These receptors' antigens are unknown. Time point specified: five sample-tagged time points from pre-transplant (day -1) to day 368 post-transplant, pooled. BD Rhapsody targeted mRNA and AbSeq chemistry was used for microwell cell capture and library preparation. TCRdb analysed the single-cell sequencing reads with MiXCR anew, one entry per CDR3 protein. Of more than 20,000 distinct CDR3 sequences listed, about a third are singletons. The sequenced sample was CMV peptide-activated CD4+ and CD8+ T cells sorted from blood, obtained at five time points, pooled. As to subset: sorted CD8+CD137+ and CD4+CD154+ T cells after more than 9 h CMV IE-1 peptide stimulation. These receptors came from a female donor who had a heart transplant and CMV viremia.

This clonotype was counted a few times. Mismatch with germline at one junction end may stem from a read error. The chain has TRBV20-1 and TRBJ1-1; D not resolved. CDR3 length: 14 residues. Per the germline V gene, CDR1 is DFQATT and CDR2 is SNEGSKA (reference sequence). The CDR3 coding sequence is TGCGGTGCTACCATTTCACACAGAGACACTGAAGCTTTCTTT. Amino acid sequence: CGATISHRDTEAFF.

The chain combines TRBV4-1 with TRBJ1-5; D is uncertain. V lost 2 bases to trimming and J lost 7 bases, with 21 bases between them. The CDR3 consists of 17 residues. CDR1 MGHRA and CDR2 YSYEKL come from the germline V gene. The CDR3 reads CASSQKWAPPGAQPQHF. CDR3 nucleotides: TGCGCCAGCAGCCAAAAATGGGCTCCCCCGGGAGCCCAGCCCCAGCATTTT.

The rearrangement joins TRBV28 to TRBJ1-4; possibly TRBD1 for D (6 bases). Germline CDR1 is MDHEN and CDR2 is SYDVKM. V gave up 1 base and J gave up 0 bases, with 12 bases separating them. This CDR3 has 17 residues. The CDR3 DNA reads as TGTGCCAGCAGTTTATTCCGGGGGGCGGCAACTAATGAAAAACTGTTTTTT. Residues: CASSLFRGAATNEKLFF.

The V and J genes are TRBV9 and TRBJ2-7; 10 bases fit TRBD1. Germline V gene data show CDR1 as SGDLS and CDR2 as YYNGEE. V was pared by 3 bases and J by 5 bases, with 8 bases of the junction left unmatched. The CDR3 is 15 residues long. CDR3 loop: CASSGTGTGADEQYF. In nucleotides, the CDR3 is TGTGCCAGCAGCGGGACCGGGACAGGGGCTGACGAGCAGTACTTC.

The chain is built from TRBV7-2 and TRBJ1-5, with 8 bases fitting TRBD1. The CDR3 consists of 15 residues. V shed 5 bases and J 7 bases; nucleotides not matched to a gene: 10. Looked up from germline, CDR1 is SGHTA and CDR2 is FQGNSA. CDR3 loop: CASSPSGTGHQPQHF. The CDR3 nucleotides read TGTGCCAGCAGCCCTTCCGGGACAGGTCACCAGCCCCAGCATTTT.

This clonotype appeared many times. The genes are TRBV2 and TRBJ1-2; 7 bases fit TRBD1. Trimming cost V 6 bases and J 5 bases; bases outside gene matches: 9. The CDR3 is made up of 14 amino acids. In germline, CDR1 is SNHLY, CDR2 FYNNEI. CDR3 loop: CASRTGVQGYGYTF. The CDR3 DNA sequence: TGTGCCAGCAGAACAGGGGTGCAGGGTTATGGCTACACCTTC.

The gene calls are TRBV5-1 and TRBJ2-3, with no clear D. The ends were cut back, 7 bases at V and 5 bases at J, with 20 bases in the middle. There are 15 residues in the CDR3. CDR1 is SGHRS and CDR2 is YFSETQ in the germline V gene. DNA of the CDR3: TGCGCCAGCCTCCACCCCGTGGCTGTAAAAGATACGCAGTATTTT. Translated, it gives CASLHPVAVKDTQYF.

This clonotype was seen more than once but under ten times. The chain couples TRBV2 to TRBJ1-1, with D perhaps TRBD1 (5 bases). Trimming shortened V by 2 bases and J by 1 base, and 8 bases separated the two germline ends. Per the germline V gene, CDR1 is SNHLY and CDR2 is FYNNEI. The CDR3 is 14 residues long. The CDR3 DNA sequence: TGTGCCAGCAGTGAATTCAGGGCGAACACTGAAGCTTTCTTT. This sequence encodes CASSEFRANTEAFF.

Remarks on this clonotype: Being one base from a much bigger clone, this may be a read error. This chain connects TRBV10-1 to TRBJ1-6, with D tentatively TRBD1 (6 bases). Trimming pared 4 bases from V and 18 bases from J, leaving 16 bases between. The CDR3 is made up of 12 amino acids. Germline lookup yields CDR1 WNHNN and CDR2 SYGVQD (reference sequence). The CDR3 here is CASSGDIPNPHF. The DNA for the CDR3 is TGCGCCAGCAGTGGGGACATTCCCAATCCCCACTTT.

In its sample, this clonotype ranks as medium-sized. The DNA for the CDR3 is TGTGCCAGCAGTCGGGGGACAGGGGGCACCGGGGAGCTGTTTTTT. Protein product: CASSRGTGGTGELFF. The chain joins TRBV2 to TRBJ2-2; 11 positions match TRBD1. The germline CDR1 and CDR2 sequences are SNHLY and FYNNEI. The length of the CDR3 is 15 residues. J gave up 4 bases and V 5 bases, and 3 bases lay outside the gene matches. The full variable domain, with the rest looked up from reference TRBV2 and TRBJ2-2, is EPEVTQTPSHQVTQMGQEVILRCVPISNHLYFYWYRQILGQKVEFLVSFYNNEISEKSEIFDDQFSVERPDGSNFTLKIRSTKLEDSAMYFCASSRGTGGTGELFFGEGSRLTVL.

This clonotype was found a few times. The V and J genes are TRBV30 and TRBJ2-7; 8 bases line up with TRBD2. Germline V gives CDR1 GTSNPN, CDR2 SVGIG (reference sequence). The CDR3 is 14 residues long. V shed 5 bases, J shed 4 bases, and the junction held 10 bases outside the gene matches. The CDR3 region has the DNA TGTGCCTGGGACCCCGGGACTAGGCAGTACGAGCAGTACTTC. This gives the protein CAWDPGTRQYEQYF.

The V gene is TRBV7-2, the J gene TRBJ2-5; D uncertain. V was clipped by 2 bases and J by 4 bases, with 11 bases between them. The length of the CDR3 is 14 residues. Germline CDR1 and CDR2: SGHTA and FQGNSA. CDR3 nucleotide sequence: TGTGCCAGCAGCTTACTAGGGTATTCAGAGACCCAGTACTTC. It yields the protein CASSLLGYSETQYF.

The V and J genes are TRBV12-3 or TRBV12-4 and TRBJ2-7; 11 nucleotides agree with TRBD1. The CDR3 has 15 residues. Germline trimming cut 2 bases from V and 3 bases from J; bases unmatched to any gene: 3. CDR3 amino acids: CASSLPGQGVYEQYF. CDR3 coding DNA: TGTGCCAGCAGTTTACCGGGACAGGGGGTCTACGAGCAGTACTTC.

This clonotype has ten or more counts. This sequence joins TRBV27 and TRBJ2-2; a weak D match, TRBD1 (6 bases). The CDR3 contains 13 residues. The germline V gene has CDR1 MNHEY and CDR2 SMNVEV (reference sequence). With 3 bases removed from V and 9 bases from J, the gap between germline ends came to 11 bases. The CDR3 DNA reads as TGTGCCAGCAGTTTGGTTACAGGGCGGGAGCTGTTTTTT. This sequence encodes CASSLVTGRELFF.